Presented here are 23 T cell receptor beta chains from one specimen sequenced in a study of cytomegalovirus exposure and HLA in healthy donors. The PCR used 60 Vbeta and 13 Jbeta primers. Generated by immunoSEQ multiplex PCR, the TCRdb table keeps only in-frame clones and is missing some. This sample has 55,000 to 70,000 clones; around 83% occur once, and the top ten carry more than 1.5%. The sequencing input was PBMCs. These receptors were collected from a human donor in good health.

This chain links TRBV2 with TRBJ1-4; 8 nucleotides match TRBD1. The V and J ends lost 7 bases and 8 bases, in that order; junction bases with no gene match: 9. The CDR3 length is 14 residues. Germline CDR1 reads SNHLY; CDR2 reads FYNNEI. The CDR3, as DNA: TGTGCCAGCAATGGACAGGGAGGGGGAGAAAAACTGTTTTTT. Its translation: CASNGQGGGEKLFF.

V gene TRBV29-1 combines with J gene TRBJ2-1; weak D call: TRBD1 (5 bases). V was trimmed by 7 bases and J by 10 bases, leaving 11 bases between them. Germline V CDR1 and CDR2: SQVTM, ANQGSEA. This CDR3 is built from 10 residues. CDR3: CSAQVDEQFF. Written as DNA, the CDR3 is TGCAGCGCACAGGTAGACGAGCAGTTCTTC.

The chain employs TRBV18 and TRBJ1-1, with TRBD1 matching over 9 bases. The V and J ends lost 1 base and 4 bases, in that order; junction bases with no gene match: 4. CDR1 KGHSH and CDR2 LQKENI come from the germline V gene. This CDR3 comprises 15 residues. The CDR3 DNA reads TGTGCCAGCTCACCACGAGACAGGGGGAGCACTGAAGCTTTCTTT. Its protein product is CASSPRDRGSTEAFF.

In its sample, this clone was seen a few times. Within the sample, other DNA sequences also encode this same CDR3. The chain employs TRBV11-3 and TRBJ2-1; the D is unclear. Germline V gene lookup returns CDR1 SGHNT and CDR2 YENEEA. The CDR3 extends over 15 amino acids. The ends were cut back, 0 bases at V and 6 bases at J, with 12 bases in the middle. The CDR3 sequence: CASSLDSGSTNEQFF. The DNA for the CDR3 is TGTGCCAGCAGCTTAGACTCCGGGTCGACCAATGAGCAGTTCTTC. Full variable domain (remainder filled in from reference TRBV11-3 and TRBJ2-1): EAGVVQSPRYKIIEKKQPVAFWCNPISGHNTLYWYLQNLGQGPELLIRYENEEAVDDSQLPKDRFSAERLKGVDSTLKIQPAELGDSAVYLCASSLDSGSTNEQFFGPGTRLTVL.

This clone was picked up one time. The rearrangement links TRBV5-1 to TRBJ2-3; possible D gene TRBD1, 6 bases. Between the trimmed V and J ends, which lost 1 base and 0 bases, there was a span of 12 bases. Germline CDR1 and CDR2: SGHRS and YFSETQ. The CDR3 totals 16 residues. CDR3 in DNA: TGCGCCAGCAGCTTGAATTTGGGACAAAGCACAGATACGCAGTATTTT. Translated: CASSLNLGQSTDTQYF.

This chain joins TRBV6-5 and TRBJ1-5; no clear D. The CDR3 covers 12 residues. The V gene lost 8 bases and the J gene lost 5 bases, with 10 bases spanning the gap. CDR1 and CDR2 (germline): MNHEY, SVGAGI. The CDR3 DNA follows: TGTGCCAGCTCCCAGCGAGATCAGCCCCAGCATTTT. It specifies CASSQRDQPQHF.

This clone was seen only once. V is TRBV6-4 and J is TRBJ2-1, with TRBD2 matching 8 bases. Germline V gene data show CDR1 as MRHNA and CDR2 as SNTAGT. The CDR3 loop spans 15 amino acids. V shed 2 bases, J shed 3 bases, and the junction held 3 bases outside the gene matches. The CDR3 protein is CASSDGRGGYNEQFF. Written as DNA, the CDR3 is TGTGCCAGCAGTGACGGTCGGGGGGGCTACAATGAGCAGTTCTTC.

This clone occurred a few times. The gene calls are TRBV5-1 and TRBJ2-5; TRBD2 aligns across 7 bases. Losses at the gene ends were 0 bases for V and 2 bases for J; bases not matched to a gene: 1. CDR3 length: 14 residues. The germline V gene has CDR1 SGHRS and CDR2 YFSETQ. CDR3 amino acids: CASSLGGGQETQYF. The CDR3 nucleotides are TGCGCCAGCAGCTTGGGCGGGGGACAAGAGACCCAGTACTTC.

This clone was seen only once. CDR3 DNA: TGTGCCAGCAGTACCCCGGGACAGGGGGCCGAGCAGTACTTC. It specifies CASSTPGQGAEQYF. This chain links TRBV25-1 with TRBJ2-7; 12 positions match TRBD1. CDR3 length: 14 residues. Germline trimming cut 5 bases from V and 6 bases from J; bases unmatched to any gene: 5. Germline V gives CDR1 MGHDK, CDR2 SYGVNS.

This chain uses TRBV18 with TRBJ2-7; 7 positions match TRBD1. CDR3 length: 15 amino acids. Germline loops: CDR1 KGHSH, CDR2 LQKENI. After removal of 4 bases from V and 3 bases from J, the junction contained 9 bases not matched to a gene. The CDR3 loop reads CASSLGGQPYYEQYF. For the CDR3, the DNA is TGTGCCAGCTCACTAGGGGGACAGCCGTACTACGAGCAGTACTTC.

The chain uses TRBV11-2 and TRBJ2-7; weak D call: TRBD2 (5 bases). V lost 1 base and J lost 6, with 10 bases in between. This CDR3 contains 13 residues. Germline CDR1 reads SGHAT; CDR2 reads FQNNGV. Here the CDR3 reads CASSLVDFSEQYF. The CDR3 DNA sequence: TGTGCCAGCAGCTTAGTGGACTTTTCCGAGCAGTACTTC.

The rearrangement joins TRBV11-2 to TRBJ2-3, with 12 bases that match TRBD2. The V gene's germline CDR1 is SGHAT and CDR2 FQNNGV. The trim removed 4 bases at V and 2 bases at J, leaving 4 bases unmatched. This CDR3 is built from 16 residues. CDR3 bases: TGTGCCAGCAGCTCCGGACTAGCGGGGCTCACAGATACGCAGTATTTT. Protein product: CASSSGLAGLTDTQYF.

On this clone itself: At the DNA level, this CDR3 is encoded by other sequences in the same sample as well. The chain joins TRBV27 to TRBJ2-1; 7 nucleotides agree with TRBD2. Per the germline V gene, CDR1 is MNHEY and CDR2 is SMNVEV (reference sequence). The CDR3 extends over 15 amino acids. V was clipped by 5 bases and J by 2 bases; unmatched bases: 6. The CDR3 reads CASSRTSGPYNEQFF. The CDR3 DNA reads as TGTGCCAGCAGTCGGACTAGTGGGCCCTACAATGAGCAGTTCTTC.

This clone was seen once. The chain links TRBV30 to TRBJ2-1, with TRBD2 identical over 7 bases. V lost 2 bases to trimming and J lost 4 bases; unmatched junction nucleotides: 8. Germline CDR1 and CDR2: GTSNPN and SVGIG (reference sequence). The CDR3 spans 15 residues. For the CDR3, the DNA is TGTGCCTGGAGTCCCGGGGGTAGCGGGTACAATGAGCAGTTCTTC. This gives the protein CAWSPGGSGYNEQFF.

The rearrangement joins TRBV30 to TRBJ2-7, with D possibly being TRBD2 (5 bases). The V gene's germline CDR1 is GTSNPN and CDR2 SVGIG (reference sequence). The V gene lost 5 bases and the J gene lost 3 bases, with 14 bases spanning the gap. The length of the CDR3 is 13 residues. CDR3 nucleotides: TGTGCCTGGGGGCCACTCGAGGGCTACGAGCAGTACTTC. Residues: CAWGPLEGYEQYF.

The rearrangement joins TRBV9 to TRBJ2-1, with D perhaps matching TRBD1 (8 bases). The CDR3 totals 17 residues. Germline CDR1 and CDR2: SGDLS and YYNGEE. The germline V and J ends were trimmed by 1 base and 1 base, with 15 bases remaining between them. The chain's CDR3 is CASSVNVQGGSYNEQFF. The CDR3 DNA follows: TGTGCCAGCAGCGTAAATGTACAGGGGGGGTCCTACAATGAGCAGTTCTTC.

The chain employs TRBV30 and TRBJ2-1, with TRBD2 matching 9 bases. Germline CDR1 is GTSNPN and CDR2 is SVGIG (reference sequence). The CDR3 contains 16 residues. The V gene end was trimmed by 4 bases and the J gene end by 4 bases; junction bases not matched to a gene: 11. For the CDR3, the DNA is TGTGCCTGGACTCCCTCTCTAGCGGGGATTTACAATGAGCAGTTCTTC. Its protein product is CAWTPSLAGIYNEQFF. Full variable domain (remainder filled in from reference TRBV30 and TRBJ2-1): SQTIHQWPATLVQPVGSPLSLECTVEGTSNPNLYWYRQAAGRGLQLLFYSVGIGQISSEVPQNLSASRPQDRQFILSSKKLLLSDSGFYLCAWTPSLAGIYNEQFFGPGTRLTVL.

The CDR3 DNA is TGTGCCAGTAGACCCAGGGTGTTAGGCTATGGCTACACCTTC. Translation: CASRPRVLGYGYTF. The chain has TRBV19 and TRBJ1-2; tentatively, D is TRBD1 (5 bases). Germline V gene data show CDR1 as LNHDA and CDR2 as SQIVND (reference sequence). V lost 6 bases and J lost 4, with 15 bases in between. This CDR3 region has 14 residues. The whole variable domain, filled in from reference TRBV19 and TRBJ1-2, reads DGGITQSPKYLFRKEGQNVTLSCEQNLNHDAMYWYRQDPGQGLRLIYYSQIVNDFQKGDIAEGYSVSREKKESFPLTVTSAQKNPTAFYLCASRPRVLGYGYTFGSGTRLTVV.

V is TRBV27 and J is TRBJ1-3, with TRBD1 as a possible D gene (5 bases). CDR1 MNHEY and CDR2 SMNVEV come from the germline V gene (reference sequence). The CDR3 has 16 residues. V was cut by 5 bases and J by 1 base, with 15 bases left in between. The DNA for the CDR3 is TGTGCCAGCAGTAGACGGTCAGGGTTATCTGGAAACACCATATATTTT. This codes for CASSRRSGLSGNTIYF.

V usage is TRBV6-1 and J usage is TRBJ1-1; weak D call: TRBD1 (5 bases). Germline V lookup: CDR1 MNHNS, CDR2 SASEGT. Trimming took off 3 bases at V and 4 bases at J, with 9 bases between the two ends. The CDR3 consists of 13 residues. The CDR3, as DNA: TGTGCCAGCAGTGATCAGGGTGCCACTGAAGCTTTCTTT. Its protein product is CASSDQGATEAFF.

In its sample, this clone was seen a few times. The V call is TRBV5-6, the J call TRBJ2-4; 7 bases agree with TRBD1. The V segment lost 4 bases and the J segment 6 bases; nucleotides outside the gene matches: 7. The CDR3 has 14 amino acids. Germline lookup yields CDR1 SGHDT and CDR2 YYEEEE. The CDR3: CASSPDRILNIQYF. As DNA, the CDR3 is TGTGCCAGCAGCCCGGACAGGATACTAAACATTCAGTACTTC.

The chain recombines TRBV30 with TRBJ2-7, with 9 bases matching TRBD2. Germline lookup yields CDR1 GTSNPN and CDR2 SVGIG (reference sequence). The junction had 7 bases not matched to a gene; V was cut back by 5 bases and J by 2 bases. The CDR3 is 14 residues long. DNA for the CDR3: TGTGCCTGGGACCGGACTAGCGAGCCCTACGAGCAGTACTTC. This codes for CAWDRTSEPYEQYF.

The chain is built from TRBV29-1 and TRBJ1-2; 8 bases align to TRBD1. Germline CDR1 reads SQVTM; CDR2 reads ANQGSEA. The CDR3 has 14 residues. CDR3 bases: TGCAAAGACGGCCTACAGGGGGGTGACTATGGCTACACCTTC. Amino acids: CKDGLQGGDYGYTF.